This T cell receptor (beta chain) derives from a study of regulatory T cells in long-lasting Graves disease. General study results and limits: Exclusively peripheral blood, rather than thyroid tissue, was studied. TCR diversity was lower in persistent than newly diagnosed Graves' disease.

Germline V gene data show CDR1 as SGHRS and CDR2 as YFSETQ. V lost 3 bases and J 6 bases, leaving 11 bases between the germline ends. The CDR3 is made up of 13 amino acids. This sample's time point: newly diagnosed GD, antithyroid drugs for less than 3 months. There was RNA extracted from PBMCs, and the TCR library was made from it. Relying on iRepertoire HTBI primers and Arm-PCR of CDR3 regions, the team built TCR beta libraries. MiXCR, run by TCRdb on the multiplex PCR reads, gives a single entry per CDR3 protein. This table holds fewer than 500,000 distinct CDR3 sequences, about 17% found once. This clonotype showed up many times. Its antigen remains unidentified. These same data were also listed under a study on T cells in Graves' hyperthyroidism and ophthalmopathy. Per that study: In the blood, most expanded thyroid clonotypes above 0.001 appeared as well.

This specimen was peripheral blood mononuclear cells (PBMCs), taken at new diagnosis, from a patient treated with antithyroid drugs. The chain employs TRBV5-1 and TRBJ2-3; no definite D call. The sequence was obtained from a man in his forties with Graves disease. The CDR3 loop is CASSSVSGDTQYF. The CDR3 DNA reads as TGCGCCAGCAGCTCCGTGTCTGGGGATACGCAGTATTTT.